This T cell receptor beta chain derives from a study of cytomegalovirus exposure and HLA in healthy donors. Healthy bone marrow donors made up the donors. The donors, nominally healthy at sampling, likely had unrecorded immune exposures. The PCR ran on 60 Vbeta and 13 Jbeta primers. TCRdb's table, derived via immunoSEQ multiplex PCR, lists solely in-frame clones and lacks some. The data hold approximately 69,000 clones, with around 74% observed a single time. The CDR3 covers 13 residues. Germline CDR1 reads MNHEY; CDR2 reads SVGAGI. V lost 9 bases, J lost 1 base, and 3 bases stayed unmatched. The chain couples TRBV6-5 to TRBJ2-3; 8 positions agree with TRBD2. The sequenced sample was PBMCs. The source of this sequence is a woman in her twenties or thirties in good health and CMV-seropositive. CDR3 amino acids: CASRREGTDTQYF. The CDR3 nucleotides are TGTGCCAGTCGGCGGGAGGGCACAGATACGCAGTATTTT.